This TCR beta chain appears in the sequencing data of a study of vaccination and CD4 T cells after COVID-19. Treatment here: roughly 10-day PBMC culture with coronavirus spike peptide pools or control peptides (ViraFEST assay). The ends lost 9 bases at V and 6 bases at J; junction bases unmatched: 7. Germline V gives CDR1 SEHNR, CDR2 FQNEAQ (reference sequence). The CDR3 sequence is 12 residues long. Once obtained from cultured CD4+ T cells, the DNA was sequenced using the Oncomine TCR Beta short-read assay. TCRdb re-called the PCR reads with MiXCR, one entry per CDR3 protein. Here the sample spans approximately 23,000 distinct CDR3 sequences, about 31% being singletons. This clonotype has just a few counts. Its antigen is as yet unknown.

The sample taken for sequencing was cultured CD4+ T cells from blood. This receptor was identified in a human donor with COVID-19. This sequence joins TRBV7-9 and TRBJ1-2, with 7 nucleotides matching TRBD1. CDR3 loop: CARGTAADGYTF. DNA of the CDR3: TGTGCCAGGGGGACAGCCGCGGATGGCTACACCTTC.